This T cell receptor beta chain was sequenced in a study of blood T cells in healthy people across ages. For this clonotype: Its antigen is undetermined.

Study conclusions and caveats: Comparison with aged donors showed that long-lived donors had more naive CD4+ cells and higher diversity. Strongly correlated with naive T cell percentage was TCR beta diversity. For the donors, CMV status was unknown and possibly confounded expanded clonotype changes.

Total RNA was extracted at no less than 6 micrograms per sample. The V segment lost 1 base and the J segment 9 bases; nucleotides outside the gene matches: 11. The CDR3 spans 16 residues. Per the germline V gene, CDR1 is SGHRS and CDR2 is YFSETQ. It was with a sample-barcoded 5' primer and a J-beta primer mix that a second PCR of roughly 6 to 12 cycles was run. Via MiXCR, TCRdb re-called the 5' RACE reads, giving one row per CDR3 protein. Here the sample spans 580,000 or so distinct CDR3 sequences, roughly 43% being singletons. Material for sequencing was blood. The rearrangement joins TRBV5-1 to TRBJ2-1; 9 bases map to TRBD2. The TCR sequence derives from a man aged 80 or over in good health. The CDR3 sequence: CASSLSPSGATGEQFF. The CDR3 bases are TGCGCCAGCAGCTTGTCTCCTAGCGGGGCCACCGGTGAGCAGTTCTTC.